The clone carrying this T cell receptor beta chain was recorded many times. Its target is not known. This sample is drawn from a study of early T cells in non-severe SARS-CoV-2 infection. Overall study context: The authors sequenced bulk RNA from unsorted whole blood, leaving chains unpaired. Study-wide findings and caveats: Anti-spike CD8 responses were favored by VDJdb matching, which missed private and CD4 specificities.

Attachment of unique molecular identifiers was made to individual cDNA molecules. TCRdb reprocessed the 5' RACE reads with MiXCR, giving one entry per CDR3 protein. The sample has 20,000 to 30,000 distinct CDR3 sequences, 5.5% seen once. Germline values: CDR1 LGHNA, CDR2 YSLEER. The CDR3 is 14 residues long. Between the trimmed V and J ends, which lost 0 bases and 2 bases, there was a span of 4 bases. The chain carries TRBV4-3 and TRBJ1-4; D remains ambiguous. The receptor comes from an adult who was a healthcare worker with PCR-confirmed SARS-CoV-2 infection or an uninfected control (not recorded which). The sequenced sample was whole blood. The CDR3 coding sequence is TGCGCCAGCAGCCAAGATGCCACTAATGAAAAACTGTTTTTT. Translating gives CASSQDATNEKLFF.